A selection of T cell receptor beta chains follows, all from one sample in a study of blood T cell repertoires in COVID-19. Using immunoSEQ multiplex PCR, the repertoire was profiled, and TCRdb retains in-frame clones only, with some absent. The sample lists 140,000 to 150,000 clones, 86% occurring once. Source material: PBMCs or T cells enriched from blood (not recorded which). These receptors all stem from a man in his forties or fifties who had recovered from COVID-19. CDR3s include the opening cysteine and the closing phenylalanine or tryptophan.

16,TRBJ1-3,TRBV3-1/TRBV3-2,CASSHNTGFSGNTIYF
15,TRBJ2-1,TRBV9,CASSVGGDYYNEQFF
14,TRBJ1-1,TRBV5-3,CARSRRGPYTEAFF
14,TRBJ1-6,TRBV19,CASSGGTANSPLHF
12,TRBJ2-5,TRBV12-3/TRBV12-4,CASSFQVATQYF
14,TRBJ1-1,TRBV6-5,CASSLGVGDTEAFF
16,TRBJ2-5,TRBV7-2,CASSLSNSGGQETQYF
15,TRBJ2-2,TRBV2,CASSVAPPGAGELFF
12,TRBJ1-2,TRBV18,CASSSGQDGYTF
14,TRBJ1-4,TRBV4-1,CASSWTGGNEKLFF
15,TRBJ1-3,TRBV7-2,CASSLWGDPGNTIYF
15,TRBJ1-1,TRBV15,CATSRDGSGVTEAFF
15,TRBJ1-6,TRBV29-1,CSGIRQGALRSPLHF
13,TRBJ1-1,TRBV7-3,CASSRTELAEAFF
13,TRBJ2-7,TRBV19,CATSRTSVYEQYF
16,TRBJ1-1,TRBV5-1,CASSPGQGVMNTEAFF
20,TRBJ2-3,TRBV14,CASSQESTAGQAKYTDTQYF
13,TRBJ1-1,TRBV6-6,CASRNDRKGEAFF
13,TRBJ2-2,TRBV24-1,CATGLANTGELFF
15,TRBJ2-1,TRBV5-1,CASSSGWSSYNEQFF
16,TRBJ1-3,TRBV5-8,CAAGTGATLAGNTIYF
17,TRBJ1-3,TRBV28,CASTKLEALAYGNTIYF